The TCR beta chain described here comes from a study of regulatory T cells in long-lasting Graves disease. Study-wide results and limits: Whereas around 970 public clonotypes were shared by new patients, persistent patients shared more, at about 2,500. Those with persistent Graves' had less TCR diversity than newly diagnosed patients.

Sample time point: persistent/refractory GD, antithyroid drugs over 5 years with positive TRAb. PBMCs provided the RNA from which the TCR library was made. American Thyroid Association guidelines defined Graves' disease diagnosis. Note on this clonotype: The antigen is not known.

Germline trimming cut 2 bases from V and 6 bases from J; bases unmatched to any gene: 5. The CDR3 has 16 residues. From germline, CDR1 is SGHRS and CDR2 YFSETQ. HTBI primers from iRepertoire and Arm-PCR of CDR3 regions yielded the TCR beta libraries. MiXCR, applied by TCRdb to the multiplex PCR reads, yields one record per CDR3 protein. Of 300,000 to 500,000 distinct CDR3 sequences detected, more than 20% appear once; the ten largest clones hold less than 25%. The material was peripheral blood mononuclear cells (PBMCs), obtained when the disease was refractory, from a patient treated with antithyroid drugs. This TCR was recovered from a female donor with Graves disease. This chain connects TRBV5-1 to TRBJ2-3, with 14 bases identical to TRBD2. CDR3: CASSFPTSGRADTQYF. DNA for the CDR3: TGCGCCAGCAGCTTTCCGACTAGCGGGAGGGCGGATACGCAGTATTTT. Looking up the rest from reference TRBV5-1 and TRBJ2-3 gives the full variable domain: KAGVTQTPRYLIKTRGQQVTLSCSPISGHRSVSWYQQTPGQGLQFLFEYFSETQRNKGNFPGRFSGRQFSNSRSEMNVSTLELGDSALYLCASSFPTSGRADTQYFGPGTRLTVL.